The T cell receptor (beta chain) under discussion was sequenced for a study of T-cell memory formation after mild COVID-19. Study-wide results and caveats: There were some responding clones in pre-infection memory, which suggested that cross-reactive memory had joined.

Looked up from germline, CDR1 is LGHNA and CDR2 is YSLEER. The CDR3 contains 14 residues. In its sample, this clonotype was seen once. Its antigen is not known. The junction departs from the called germline gene at one end, perhaps through a read error. TCRdb itself ran the 5' RACE reads through MiXCR, one entry per CDR3 protein. The profile shows 280,000 or so distinct CDR3 sequences, roughly 8% of them singletons. V gene TRBV4-3 combines with J gene TRBJ1-2, with D possibly matching TRBD1 (5 bases). The sequenced material came from PBMCs or a T cell subset sorted from them (not recorded which). The origin of this receptor is a young man who had mild COVID-19 (a few samples of this study predate the infection). Cell type and time point are not known. The CDR3 protein is CASRQDRRGGGYTF. The DNA of the CDR3 is TGCGCCAGCAGGCAAGATCGTAGGGGCGGTGGCTACACCTTC.